Included here is one TCR beta chain sequence, with context. The data are from a study of blood T cell repertoires in COVID-19. The wider study: The cDNA or gDNA used as material had been derived from T cells, B-cell-depleted T cells, or PBMCs.

Trimming left V 6 bases short and J 7 bases short, with 22 bases between. Germline V CDR1 and CDR2: MDHEN, SYDVKM. The CDR3 loop spans 16 amino acids. In the authors' workflow: Reference gene primer amplification gave estimated nucleated cell counts. This table comes from immunoSEQ multiplex PCR, and its TCRdb copy is limited to in-frame clones, with some not included. That table supplies the V and J calls and clone size; D and trimming were determined from the DNA. The table shows fewer than 500,000 clones, with about 89% occurring only once. This sequence joins TRBV28 and TRBJ1-5, with a weak D call TRBD1 (6 bases). This clonotype was obtained from a woman aged 25 to 45 with acute or convalescent COVID-19. What was sequenced was peripheral blood. The CDR3 here is CASSPAETGFYQPQHF. CDR3 sequence (DNA): TGTGCCAGCAGCCCAGCAGAGACAGGTTTCTACCAGCCCCAGCATTTT.